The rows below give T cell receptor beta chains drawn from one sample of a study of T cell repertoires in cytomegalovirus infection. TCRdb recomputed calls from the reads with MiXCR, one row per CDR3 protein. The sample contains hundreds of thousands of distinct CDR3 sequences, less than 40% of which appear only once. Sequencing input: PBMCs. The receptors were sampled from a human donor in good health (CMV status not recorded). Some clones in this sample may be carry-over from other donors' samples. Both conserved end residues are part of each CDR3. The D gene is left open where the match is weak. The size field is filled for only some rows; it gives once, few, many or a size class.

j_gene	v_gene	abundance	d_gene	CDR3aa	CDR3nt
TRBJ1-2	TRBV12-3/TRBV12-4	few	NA	CATLRGQLAYGYTF	TGTGCCACACTGCGGGGGCAACTCGCCTATGGCTACACCTTC
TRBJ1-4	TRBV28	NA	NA	CASSLRLGALNEKLFF	TGTGCCAGCAGTTTACGATTGGGGGCATTAAATGAAAAACTGTTTTTT
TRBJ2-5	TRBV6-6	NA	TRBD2	CASRNSGAVATQYF	TGTGCCAGCAGAAACAGCGGGGCCGTTGCGACCCAGTACTTC
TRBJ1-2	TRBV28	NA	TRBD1	CASSWTGGALYGYTF	TGTGCCAGCAGTTGGACAGGGGGCGCCCTCTATGGCTACACCTTC
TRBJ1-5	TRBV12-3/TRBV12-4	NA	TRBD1	CASSSPDRWSNQPQHF	TGTGCCAGCAGTTCACCGGACAGGTGGAGCAATCAGCCCCAGCATTTT
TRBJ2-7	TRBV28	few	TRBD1	CASSSYRDRAYEQYF	TGTGCCAGCAGCTCGTACCGGGACAGGGCCTACGAGCAGTACTTC
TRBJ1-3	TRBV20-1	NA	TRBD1	CSARALVPDRGQNTIYF	TGCAGTGCTAGGGCCCTGGTTCCGGACAGGGGCCAAAACACCATATATTTT
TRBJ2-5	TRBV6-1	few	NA	CASTGTVLQETQYF	TGTGCCAGCACGGGGACGGTGCTGCAAGAGACCCAGTACTTC
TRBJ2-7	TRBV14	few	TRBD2	CASSQDIRRTSGSYEQYF	TGTGCCAGCAGCCAAGACATCCGACGGACTAGCGGTTCCTACGAGCAGTACTTC
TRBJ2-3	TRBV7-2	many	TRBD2	CASSQAKRGADTQYF	TGTGCCAGCAGCCAAGCCAAGCGGGGGGCGGATACGCAGTATTTT
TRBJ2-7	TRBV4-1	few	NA	CASSQDPVNYEQYF	TGCGCCAGCAGCCAAGATCCCGTTAACTACGAGCAGTACTTC
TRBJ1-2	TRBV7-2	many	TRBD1	CASSLRTGQGNYGYTF	TGTGCCAGCAGCTTACGGACGGGACAGGGGAACTATGGCTACACCTTC
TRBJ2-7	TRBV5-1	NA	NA	CASSLALVYEQYF	TGCGCCAGCAGCTTGGCCTTAGTCTACGAGCAGTACTTC
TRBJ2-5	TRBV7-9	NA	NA	CASSRTAGQETQYF	TGTGCCAGCAGCCGGACCGCAGGGCAAGAGACCCAGTACTTC
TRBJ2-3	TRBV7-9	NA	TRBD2	CASSLREREDLRDTQYF	TGTGCCAGCAGCTTAAGGGAGCGGGAGGATCTCCGGGATACGCAGTATTTT
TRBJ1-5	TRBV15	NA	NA	CATSRDYGWANQPQHF	TGTGCCACCAGCAGAGATTACGGATGGGCAAATCAGCCCCAGCATTTT
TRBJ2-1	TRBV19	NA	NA	CASSWDPRVNEQFF	TGTGCCAGTAGCTGGGACCCCCGGGTTAATGAGCAGTTCTTC
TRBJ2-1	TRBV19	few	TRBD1	CASSTAGTGYNEQFF	TGTGCCAGTAGTACAGCCGGGACAGGGTACAATGAGCAGTTCTTC
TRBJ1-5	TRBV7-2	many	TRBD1	CASSLQTGWQPQHF	TGTGCCAGCAGCTTACAGACAGGGTGGCAGCCCCAGCATTTT
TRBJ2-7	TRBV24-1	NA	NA	CATSDGGMGEQYF	TGTGCCACCTCGGATGGAGGGATGGGGGAGCAGTACTTC
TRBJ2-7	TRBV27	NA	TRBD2	CASSPRTSGTGEQYF	TGTGCCAGCAGTCCCCGGACTAGCGGGACAGGCGAGCAGTACTTC
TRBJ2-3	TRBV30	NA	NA	CAWSQRADTQYF	TGTGCCTGGAGTCAGCGAGCGGATACGCAGTATTTT